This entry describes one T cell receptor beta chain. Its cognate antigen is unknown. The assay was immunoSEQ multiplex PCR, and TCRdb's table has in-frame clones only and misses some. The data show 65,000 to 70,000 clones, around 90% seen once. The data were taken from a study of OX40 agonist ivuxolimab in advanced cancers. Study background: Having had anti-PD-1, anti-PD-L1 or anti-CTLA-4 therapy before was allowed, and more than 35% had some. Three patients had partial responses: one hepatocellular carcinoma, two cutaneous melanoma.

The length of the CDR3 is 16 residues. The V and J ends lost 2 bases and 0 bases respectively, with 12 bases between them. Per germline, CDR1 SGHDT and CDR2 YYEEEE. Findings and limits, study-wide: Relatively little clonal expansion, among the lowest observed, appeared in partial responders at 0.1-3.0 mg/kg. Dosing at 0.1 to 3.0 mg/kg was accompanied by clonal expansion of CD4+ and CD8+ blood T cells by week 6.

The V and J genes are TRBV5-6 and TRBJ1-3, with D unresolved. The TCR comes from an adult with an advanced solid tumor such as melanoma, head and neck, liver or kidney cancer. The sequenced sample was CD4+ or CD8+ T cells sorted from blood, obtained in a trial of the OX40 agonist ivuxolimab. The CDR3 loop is CASSLSPTSSGNTIYF. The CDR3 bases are TGTGCCAGCAGCTTAAGTCCGACGAGCTCTGGAAACACCATATATTTT.